Each of the 28 T cell receptor beta chains below was sequenced from the same sample in a study of shared clonotypes between healthy human individuals. The naive CD8 subset, CD45RO-negative cells positively selected for CCR7, excluded terminally differentiated effector memory CD45RA+ cells. Here immunoSEQ multiplex PCR was the method, and the copy in TCRdb shows in-frame clones only, minus some. The sample includes about 1,900,000 clones, about 95% seen only once; the top ten take approximately 1%. The specimen sequenced was naive CD8+ T cells sorted from blood. The receptors were sampled from a young man in good health.

The V gene is TRBV27, the J gene TRBJ2-2; D possibly corresponds to TRBD1 (5 bases). The V end was cut by 8 bases, the J end by 7 bases, with 11 bases between. The CDR3 covers 12 residues. Germline V gives CDR1 MNHEY, CDR2 SMNVEV (reference sequence). The CDR3 nucleotides are TGTGCCAGCCTTCAGGGTAGCGGGGAGCTGTTTTTT. Encoded protein: CASLQGSGELFF.

The V call is TRBV7-9, the J call TRBJ2-1; 9 bases agree with TRBD2. The CDR3 runs 17 residues. CDR1 SEHNR and CDR2 FQNEAQ come from the germline V gene (reference sequence). The V gene end was trimmed by 10 bases and the J gene end by 3 bases; junction bases not matched to a gene: 16. CDR3 bases: TGTGCCATCGAGCTTAAAGAACTAGCGGGTTTCTACAATGAGCAGTTCTTC. This codes for CAIELKELAGFYNEQFF.

The chain couples TRBV5-1 to TRBJ2-5; no reliable D call. Trimming cost V 2 bases and J 0 bases, with 8 bases left between them. In germline, CDR1 is SGHRS, CDR2 YFSETQ. The CDR3 runs 14 residues. CDR3 DNA sequence: TGCGCCAGCAGCTTCTACCCGGACCAAGAGACCCAGTACTTC. Translating gives CASSFYPDQETQYF.

The chain joins TRBV4-1 to TRBJ2-3; 8 bases agree with TRBD1. CDR1 MGHRA and CDR2 YSYEKL come from the germline V gene. V was pared by 0 bases and J by 6 bases, with 5 bases of the junction left unmatched. The CDR3 is made up of 15 amino acids. The CDR3 DNA reads TGCGCCAGCAGCCAAGATAGGACAGGGTATGATACGCAGTATTTT. It encodes CASSQDRTGYDTQYF.

The chain uses TRBV4-1 and TRBJ2-5, with TRBD2 matching over 12 bases. The J call may be mistaken, given a closer DNA end match to TRBJ2-7. The CDR3 is 16 amino acids. Germline lookup yields CDR1 MGHRA and CDR2 YSYEKL. The CDR3 protein is CASSQVRLAGAYEQYF. The CDR3 DNA is TGCGCCAGCAGCCAAGTCAGACTAGCGGGAGCTTACGAGCAGTACTTC.

Notes on this clone: Other DNA sequences within the sample encode an identical CDR3. The chain uses TRBV5-6 and TRBJ2-7, with D hard to call. This CDR3 has 13 amino acids. Germline CDR1 and CDR2: SGHDT and YYEEEE. V shed 0 bases and J shed 3 bases, with 7 bases lying between them. CDR3 in DNA: TGTGCCAGCAGCTTGGGGAATAGCTACGAGCAGTACTTC. The encoded protein is CASSLGNSYEQYF. Filled out from reference TRBV5-6 and TRBJ2-7, the complete variable domain reads DAGVTQSPTHLIKTRGQQVTLRCSPKSGHDTVSWYQQALGQGPQFIFQYYEEEERQRGNFPDRFSGHQFPNYSSELNVNALLLGDSALYLCASSLGNSYEQYFGPGTRLTVT.

The chain joins TRBV10-2 to TRBJ2-1; D not resolved. Germline V gene lookup returns CDR1 WSHSY and CDR2 SAAADI. Deletions cut 0 bases from V and 12 bases from J, with 6 bases between. CDR3 length: 11 residues. CDR3 region: CASSESKGQFF. Here the CDR3 DNA reads TGCGCCAGCAGTGAGTCGAAGGGGCAGTTCTTC.

Notes on this clone: Additional DNA sequences in this sample encode the identical CDR3. The V call is TRBV6-5, the J call TRBJ2-7; D gene ambiguous. Germline-derived CDR1 and CDR2 are MNHEY and SVGAGI. V lost 0 bases, J lost 7 bases, and 4 bases lay in between. The CDR3 is 11 residues long. The CDR3 DNA is TGTGCCAGCAGTTACTCAAGAGAGCAGTACTTC. This gives the protein CASSYSREQYF.

This clone was counted between two and nine times. The same CDR3 can be traced to other DNA sequences in this sample. The chain couples TRBV5-6 to TRBJ2-7, with D unclear. The CDR3 totals 13 residues. Trimming took 1 base from V and 1 from J, leaving 6 bases between them. Germline V gene sequence: CDR1 SGHDT, CDR2 YYEEEE. Written as DNA, the CDR3 is TGTGCCAGCAGCTTGTACAGTTCCTACGAGCAGTACTTC. Translating gives CASSLYSSYEQYF.

The chain employs TRBV7-2 and TRBJ1-6; D gene uncertain. Germline CDR1 reads SGHTA; CDR2 reads FQGNSA. The CDR3 runs 15 residues. V lost 3 bases, J lost 8 bases, and 14 bases lay in between. CDR3 amino acids: CASSFPEQIYSPLHF. The CDR3 DNA follows: TGTGCCAGCAGCTTTCCCGAACAGATTTATTCACCCCTCCACTTT. The full variable domain, its missing parts supplied by reference TRBV7-2 and TRBJ1-6, is GAGVSQSPSNKVTEKGKDVELRCDPISGHTALYWYRQSLGQGLEFLIYFQGNSAPDKSGLPSDRFSAERTGGSVSTLTIQRTQQEDSAVYLCASSFPEQIYSPLHFGNGTRLTVT.

The chain recombines TRBV14 with TRBJ2-2; no definite D call. Trimming removed 1 base at V and 0 bases at J, with 9 bases between. CDR1 and CDR2 (germline): SGHDN, FVKESK. This CDR3 has 16 amino acids. The CDR3 DNA sequence: TGTGCCAGCAGCCAAGTGAAGACCGCGAACACCGGGGAGCTGTTTTTT. This sequence encodes CASSQVKTANTGELFF. Supplemented by reference TRBV14 and TRBJ2-2, the full variable domain reads EAGVTQFPSHSVIEKGQTVTLRCDPISGHDNLYWYRRVMGKEIKFLLHFVKESKQDESGMPNNRFLAERTGGTYSTLKVQPAELEDSGVYFCASSQVKTANTGELFFGEGSRLTVL.

The chain uses TRBV4-3 and TRBJ1-3; tentative D call: TRBD1 (6 bases). Germline CDR1 reads LGHNA; CDR2 reads YSLEER. CDR3 length equals 16 residues. The V and J ends lost 2 bases and 0 bases respectively, with 11 bases between them. CDR3 nucleotide sequence: TGCGCCAGCAGCCAATGGGACACCTTCTCTGGAAACACCATATATTTT. Translating it yields CASSQWDTFSGNTIYF.

The chain combines TRBV27 with TRBJ1-1; D gene unclear. This CDR3 has 13 amino acids. Germline CDR1 reads MNHEY; CDR2 reads SMNVEV (reference sequence). V lost 6 bases and J lost 1, with 9 bases in between. CDR3 protein: CASSLTQNTEAFF. CDR3 bases: TGTGCCAGCAGCCTGACACAGAACACTGAAGCTTTCTTT.

V and J are TRBV27 and TRBJ2-2, with 15 bases that match TRBD2. This CDR3 has 17 amino acids. V gave up 2 bases and J gave up 4 bases; unmatched junction bases: 2. Germline CDR1 and CDR2: MNHEY and SMNVEV (reference sequence). The CDR3 here is CASSLMGLAGGTGELFF. In nucleotides, the CDR3 is TGTGCCAGCAGTTTAATGGGACTAGCGGGGGGCACCGGGGAGCTGTTTTTT.

This clone appeared once. The J gene is TRBJ2-7, the V gene TRBV27, with TRBD1 identical over 8 bases. The germline V gene has CDR1 MNHEY and CDR2 SMNVEV (reference sequence). V shed 9 bases, J shed 3 bases, and the junction held 13 bases outside the gene matches. The CDR3 totals 15 residues. CDR3 loop: CASCHVGTGHYEQYF. CDR3 DNA: TGTGCCAGTTGTCACGTCGGGACAGGCCACTACGAGCAGTACTTC.

The gene calls are TRBV10-3 and TRBJ2-3; D gene uncertain. Deletions cut 0 bases from V and 3 bases from J, with 10 bases between. This CDR3 comprises 15 residues. The germline CDR1 and CDR2 sequences are ENHRY and SYGVKD. Here the CDR3 DNA reads TGTGCCATCAGTGAGTCGGACCTTGGGACAGATACGCAGTATTTT. Translating gives CAISESDLGTDTQYF.

V and J are TRBV5-6 and TRBJ2-7, with a weak D call TRBD1 (5 bases). This CDR3 contains 14 residues. CDR1 and CDR2 from the germline V gene are SGHDT and YYEEEE. The V gene lost 2 bases and the J gene lost 2 bases, with 11 bases spanning the gap. In DNA, the CDR3 is TGTGCCAGCAGCTTCACGGACATTCCCTACGAGCAGTACTTC. Translating it yields CASSFTDIPYEQYF.

The J gene is TRBJ1-2, the V gene TRBV27, with 7 bases identical to TRBD1. CDR3 size: 15 residues. J lost 4 bases, V lost 3 bases, and 8 bases had no gene match. CDR1 and CDR2 (germline): MNHEY, SMNVEV (reference sequence). CDR3 in DNA: TGTGCCAGCAGTTTTTCCGGGACAGCCCTCTATGGCTACACCTTC. Its translation is CASSFSGTALYGYTF.

The chain links TRBV11-2 to TRBJ2-2; 9 bases align to TRBD2. CDR3 size: 16 residues. Germline-derived CDR1 and CDR2 are SGHAT and FQNNGV. With V trimmed by 3 bases and J by 4 bases, 6 bases remained unmatched. The CDR3 protein is CASSFSGGFGTGELFF. Here the CDR3 DNA reads TGTGCCAGCAGCTTTAGCGGGGGCTTTGGCACCGGGGAGCTGTTTTTT.

The gene calls are TRBV7-9 and TRBJ1-5; no reliable D call. The germline V gene has CDR1 SEHNR and CDR2 FQNEAQ (reference sequence). The CDR3 covers 15 residues. V lost 1 base and J lost 5, with 12 bases in between. CDR3: CASSLDGGWDQPQHF. CDR3 DNA sequence: TGTGCCAGCAGCTTAGATGGCGGGTGGGATCAGCCCCAGCATTTT.

The sample holds one count of this clone. The same CDR3 also results from other DNA sequences found in this sample. Here the CDR3 reads CASSLGQLYEQYF. CDR3 bases: TGTGCCAGCAGCTTAGGACAGCTCTACGAGCAGTACTTC. The V gene is TRBV7-6, the J gene TRBJ2-7, with D possibly TRBD1 on 5 matching bases. This CDR3 contains 13 residues. The V and J ends lost 1 base and 3 bases respectively, with 7 bases between them. Germline-derived CDR1 and CDR2 are SGHVS and FNYEAQ.

The rearrangement joins TRBV5-4 to TRBJ2-5; no definite D call. The V gene lost 4 bases and the J gene lost 3 bases, with 10 bases spanning the gap. CDR3 length: 13 amino acids. Germline values: CDR1 SGHNT, CDR2 YYREEE (reference sequence). The CDR3 protein is CASSPDTEETQYF. CDR3 DNA: TGTGCCAGCAGCCCAGACACCGAAGAGACCCAGTACTTC.

V and J are TRBV14 and TRBJ2-5; D is tentatively TRBD1 or TRBD2 (5 bases each). Germline assignment: CDR1 SGHDN and CDR2 FVKESK. V lost 1 base to trimming and J lost 3 bases, with 21 bases between them. This CDR3 spans 18 amino acids. The DNA for the CDR3 is TGTGCCAGCAGCCAAGTACAGGTGGGAGAGGGTCGAAAAGAGACCCAGTACTTC. The encoded protein is CASSQVQVGEGRKETQYF.

This clone is a singleton in its sample. In the same sample, other DNA sequences code for this CDR3. The chain combines TRBV27 with TRBJ2-2; 8 nucleotides line up with TRBD2. Germline loops: CDR1 MNHEY, CDR2 SMNVEV (reference sequence). With 5 bases clipped from V and 2 bases from J, the junction kept 7 bases outside the gene matches. The CDR3 is made up of 16 amino acids. The CDR3 region has the DNA TGTGCCAGCAGTCCGCTAGCGGGCTTAAACACCGGGGAGCTGTTTTTT. It is translated as CASSPLAGLNTGELFF.

CDR3: CAIRDQGAEDIQYF. In DNA, the CDR3 is TGTGCCATCAGAGATCAGGGGGCGGAGGACATTCAGTACTTC. The gene calls are TRBV10-3 and TRBJ2-4, with 8 bases identical to TRBD1. Trimming removed 6 bases from V and 8 bases from J; junction bases left unmatched: 9. The CDR3 extends over 14 amino acids. Germline V gene data show CDR1 as ENHRY and CDR2 as SYGVKD.

This chain connects TRBV7-6 to TRBJ2-7; unclear D gene. V was clipped by 3 bases and J by 5 bases, with 11 bases between them. The V gene's germline CDR1 is SGHVS and CDR2 FNYEAQ. The CDR3 is 13 residues long. Here the CDR3 DNA reads TGTGCCAGCAGCTTTGGTGGTTCGGACGAGCAGTACTTC. Amino acids: CASSFGGSDEQYF.

The rearrangement links TRBV12-5 to TRBJ1-1, with no clear D. CDR3 length: 14 amino acids. Germline V gene data show CDR1 as LGHNT and CDR2 as FRNRAP. V lost 6 bases and J 4 bases, leaving 15 bases between the germline ends. This CDR3 is CASGPGWWSTEAFF. DNA for the CDR3: TGTGCTAGTGGCCCCGGATGGTGGAGCACTGAAGCTTTCTTT.

This clone appeared once. The same CDR3 is also encoded by other DNA sequences in this sample. The V gene is TRBV7-8, the J gene TRBJ2-7; D is unresolved. This CDR3 has 12 amino acids. Germline V lookup: CDR1 SGHVS, CDR2 FQNEAQ. V was trimmed by 1 base and J by 5 bases, leaving 6 bases between them. CDR3 bases: TGTGCCAGCAGCTTAGGCGGCGACGAGCAGTACTTC. Translating gives CASSLGGDEQYF.